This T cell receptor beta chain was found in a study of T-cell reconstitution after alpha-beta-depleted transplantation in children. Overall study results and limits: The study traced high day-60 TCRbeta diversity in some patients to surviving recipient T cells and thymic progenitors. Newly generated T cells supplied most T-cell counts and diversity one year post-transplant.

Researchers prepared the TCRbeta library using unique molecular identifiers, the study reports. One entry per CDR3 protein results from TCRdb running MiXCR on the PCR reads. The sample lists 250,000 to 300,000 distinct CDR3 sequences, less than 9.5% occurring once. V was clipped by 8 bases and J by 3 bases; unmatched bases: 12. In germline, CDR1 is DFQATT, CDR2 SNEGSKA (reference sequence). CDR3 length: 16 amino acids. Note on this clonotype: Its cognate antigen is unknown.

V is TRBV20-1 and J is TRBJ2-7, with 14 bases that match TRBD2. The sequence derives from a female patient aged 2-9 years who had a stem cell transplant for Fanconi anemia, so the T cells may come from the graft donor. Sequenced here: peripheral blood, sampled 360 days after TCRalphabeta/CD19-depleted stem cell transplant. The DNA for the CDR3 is TGCAGTCTGCTAGTGACTAGCGGGAGGGGGTTCTACGAGCAGTACTTC. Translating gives CSLLVTSGRGFYEQYF.